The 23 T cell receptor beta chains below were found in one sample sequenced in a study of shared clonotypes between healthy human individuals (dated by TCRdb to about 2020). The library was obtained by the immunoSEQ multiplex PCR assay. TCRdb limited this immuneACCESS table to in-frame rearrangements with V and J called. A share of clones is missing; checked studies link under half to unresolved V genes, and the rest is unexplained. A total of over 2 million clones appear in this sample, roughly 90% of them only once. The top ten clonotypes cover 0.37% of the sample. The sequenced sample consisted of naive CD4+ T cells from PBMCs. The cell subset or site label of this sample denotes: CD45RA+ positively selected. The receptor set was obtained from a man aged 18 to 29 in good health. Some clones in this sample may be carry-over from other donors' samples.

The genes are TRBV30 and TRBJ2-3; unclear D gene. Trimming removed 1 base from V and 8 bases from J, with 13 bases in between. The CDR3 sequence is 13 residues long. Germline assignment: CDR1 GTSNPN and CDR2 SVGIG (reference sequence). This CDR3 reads CAWSENPSPTQYF. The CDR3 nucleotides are TGTGCCTGGAGTGAAAATCCGAGTCCTACGCAGTATTTT.

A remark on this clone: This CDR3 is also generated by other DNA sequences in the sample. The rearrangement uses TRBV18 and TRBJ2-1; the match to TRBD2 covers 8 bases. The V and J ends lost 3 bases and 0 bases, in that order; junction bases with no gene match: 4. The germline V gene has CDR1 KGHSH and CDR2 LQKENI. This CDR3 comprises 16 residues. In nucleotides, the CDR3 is TGTGCCAGCTCACCGTTAGCGGGAAGCTCCTACAATGAGCAGTTCTTC. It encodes CASSPLAGSSYNEQFF.

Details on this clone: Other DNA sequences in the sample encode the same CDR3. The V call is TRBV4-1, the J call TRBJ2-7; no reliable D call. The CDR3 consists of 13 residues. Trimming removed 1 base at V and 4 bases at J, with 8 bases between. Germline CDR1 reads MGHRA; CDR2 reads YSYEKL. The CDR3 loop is CASSQVLGYEQYF. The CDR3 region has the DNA TGCGCCAGCAGCCAAGTTCTTGGGTACGAGCAGTACTTC.

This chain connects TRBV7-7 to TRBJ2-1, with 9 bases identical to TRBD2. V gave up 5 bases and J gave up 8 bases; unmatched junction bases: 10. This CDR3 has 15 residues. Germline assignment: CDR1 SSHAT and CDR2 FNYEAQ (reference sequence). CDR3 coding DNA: TGTGCCAGCAGCCACTCTAGCGGGAAGGGGTATGAGCAGTTCTTC. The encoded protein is CASSHSSGKGYEQFF.

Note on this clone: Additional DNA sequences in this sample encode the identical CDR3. DNA of the CDR3: TGTGCCAGCAGCTCCGACAGGGGAGGCTATGGCTACACCTTC. The encoded protein is CASSSDRGGYGYTF. The chain is built from TRBV11-2 and TRBJ1-2, with 8 bases aligning to TRBD1. CDR1 is SGHAT and CDR2 is FQNNGV in the germline V gene. V dropped 4 bases and J dropped 4; count of bases not matched to a gene: 5. This CDR3 comprises 14 residues. Based on the CDR3 plus reference TRBV11-2 and TRBJ1-2, the full variable domain is EAGVAQSPRYKIIEKRQSVAFWCNPISGHATLYWYQQILGQGPKLLIQFQNNGVVDDSQLPKDRFSAERLKGVDSTLKIQPAKLEDSAVYLCASSSDRGGYGYTFGSGTRLTVV.

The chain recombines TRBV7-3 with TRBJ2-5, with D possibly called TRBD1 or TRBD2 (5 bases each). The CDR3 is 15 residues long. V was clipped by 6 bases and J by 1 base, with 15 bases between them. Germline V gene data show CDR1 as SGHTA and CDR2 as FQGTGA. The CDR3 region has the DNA TGTGCCAGCAGTCCCCACGGGGCGCTCCAAGAGACCCAGTACTTC. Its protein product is CASSPHGALQETQYF.

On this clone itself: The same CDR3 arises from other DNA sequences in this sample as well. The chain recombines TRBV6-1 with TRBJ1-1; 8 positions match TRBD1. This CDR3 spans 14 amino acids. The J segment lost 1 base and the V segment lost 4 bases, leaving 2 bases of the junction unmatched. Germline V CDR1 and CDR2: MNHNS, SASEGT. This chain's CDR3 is CASSVDRGNTEAFF. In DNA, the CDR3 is TGTGCCAGCAGTGTCGACAGGGGGAACACTGAAGCTTTCTTT.

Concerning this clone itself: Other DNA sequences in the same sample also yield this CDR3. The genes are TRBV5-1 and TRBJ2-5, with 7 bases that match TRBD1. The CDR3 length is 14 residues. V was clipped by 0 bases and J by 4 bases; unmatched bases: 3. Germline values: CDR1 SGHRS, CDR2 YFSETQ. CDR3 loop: CASSLEGGGETQYF. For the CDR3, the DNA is TGCGCCAGCAGCTTGGAAGGGGGCGGAGAGACCCAGTACTTC. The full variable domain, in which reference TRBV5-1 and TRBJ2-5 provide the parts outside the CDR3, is KAGVTQTPRYLIKTRGQQVTLSCSPISGHRSVSWYQQTPGQGLQFLFEYFSETQRNKGNFPGRFSGRQFSNSRSEMNVSTLELGDSALYLCASSLEGGGETQYFGPGTRLLVL.

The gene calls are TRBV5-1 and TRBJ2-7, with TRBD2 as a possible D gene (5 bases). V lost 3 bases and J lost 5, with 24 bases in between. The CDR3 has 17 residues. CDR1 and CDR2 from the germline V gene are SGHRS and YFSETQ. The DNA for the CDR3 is TGCGCCAGCAGCTCGATTCCTCCGGGCCCCGGGAAAAACGAGCAGTACTTC. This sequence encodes CASSSIPPGPGKNEQYF.

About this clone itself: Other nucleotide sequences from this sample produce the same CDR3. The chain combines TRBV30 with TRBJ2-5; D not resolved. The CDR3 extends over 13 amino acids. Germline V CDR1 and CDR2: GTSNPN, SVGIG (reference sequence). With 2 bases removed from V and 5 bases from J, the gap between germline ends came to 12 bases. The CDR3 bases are TGTGCCTGGAGTCCTAGGGCTGGGGAGACCCAGTACTTC. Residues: CAWSPRAGETQYF. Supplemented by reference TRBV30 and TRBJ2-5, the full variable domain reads SQTIHQWPATLVQPVGSPLSLECTVEGTSNPNLYWYRQAAGRGLQLLFYSVGIGQISSEVPQNLSASRPQDRQFILSSKKLLLSDSGFYLCAWSPRAGETQYFGPGTRLLVL.

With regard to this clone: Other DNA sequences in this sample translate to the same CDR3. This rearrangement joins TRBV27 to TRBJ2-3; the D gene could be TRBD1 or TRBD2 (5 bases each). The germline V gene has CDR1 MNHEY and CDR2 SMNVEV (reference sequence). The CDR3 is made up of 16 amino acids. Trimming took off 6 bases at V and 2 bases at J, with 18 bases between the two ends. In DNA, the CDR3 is TGTGCCAGCAGCCCCACCTCGGGGCGGGTCACAGATACGCAGTATTTT. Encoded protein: CASSPTSGRVTDTQYF.

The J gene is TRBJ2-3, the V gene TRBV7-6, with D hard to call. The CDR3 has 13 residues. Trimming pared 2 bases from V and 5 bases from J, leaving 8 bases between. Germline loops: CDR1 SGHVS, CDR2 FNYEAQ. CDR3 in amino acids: CASSLKAGDTQYF. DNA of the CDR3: TGTGCCAGCAGCTTAAAGGCAGGAGATACGCAGTATTTT.

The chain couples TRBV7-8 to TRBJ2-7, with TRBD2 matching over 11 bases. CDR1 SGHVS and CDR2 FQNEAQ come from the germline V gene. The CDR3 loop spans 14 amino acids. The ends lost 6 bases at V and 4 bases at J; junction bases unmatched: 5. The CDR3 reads CASSSGRVGYEQYF. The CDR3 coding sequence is TGTGCCAGCAGTAGCGGGAGGGTCGGATACGAGCAGTACTTC.

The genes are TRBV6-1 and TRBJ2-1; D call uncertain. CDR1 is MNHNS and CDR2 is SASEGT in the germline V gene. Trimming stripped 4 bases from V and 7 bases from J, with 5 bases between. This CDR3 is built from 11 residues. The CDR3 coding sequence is TGTGCCAGCAGTGTAAGGAATGAGCAGTTCTTC. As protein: CASSVRNEQFF.

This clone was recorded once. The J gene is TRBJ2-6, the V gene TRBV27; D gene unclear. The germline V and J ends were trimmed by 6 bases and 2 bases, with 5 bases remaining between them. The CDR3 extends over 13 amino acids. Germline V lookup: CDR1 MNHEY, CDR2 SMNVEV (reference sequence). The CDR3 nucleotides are TGTGCCAGCAGATGGCCTGGGGCCAACGTCCTGACTTTC. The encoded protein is CASRWPGANVLTF. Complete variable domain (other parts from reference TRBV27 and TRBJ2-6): EAQVTQNPRYLITVTGKKLTVTCSQNMNHEYMSWYRQDPGLGLRQIYYSMNVEVTDKGDVPEGYKVSRKEKRNFPLILESPSPNQTSLYFCASRWPGANVLTFGAGSRLTVL.

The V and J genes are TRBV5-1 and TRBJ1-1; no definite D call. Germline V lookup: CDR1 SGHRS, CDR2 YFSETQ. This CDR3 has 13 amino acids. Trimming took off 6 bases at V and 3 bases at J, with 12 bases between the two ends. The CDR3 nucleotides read TGCGCCAGCACTCTAACTCGGGACACTGAAGCTTTCTTT. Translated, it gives CASTLTRDTEAFF.

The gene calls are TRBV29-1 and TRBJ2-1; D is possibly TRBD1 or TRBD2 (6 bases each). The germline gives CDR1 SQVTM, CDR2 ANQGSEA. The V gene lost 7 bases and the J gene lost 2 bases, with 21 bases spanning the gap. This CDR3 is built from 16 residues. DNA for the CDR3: TGCAGCGCCGGGGGCGGGGCCGCACTACCCTACAATGAGCAGTTCTTC. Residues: CSAGGGAALPYNEQFF.

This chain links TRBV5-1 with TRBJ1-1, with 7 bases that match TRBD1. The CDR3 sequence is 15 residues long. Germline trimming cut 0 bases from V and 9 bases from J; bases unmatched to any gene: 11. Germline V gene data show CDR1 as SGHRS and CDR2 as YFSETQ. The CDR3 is CASSLDLFGQDQAFF. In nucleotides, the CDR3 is TGCGCCAGCAGCTTGGATCTTTTTGGACAGGATCAAGCTTTCTTT.

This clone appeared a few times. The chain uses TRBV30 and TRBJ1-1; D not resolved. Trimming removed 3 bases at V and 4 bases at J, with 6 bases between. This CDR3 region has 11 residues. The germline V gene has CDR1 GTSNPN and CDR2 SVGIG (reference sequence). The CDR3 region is CAWRAGTEAFF. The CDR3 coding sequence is TGTGCCTGGAGGGCGGGCACTGAAGCTTTCTTT.

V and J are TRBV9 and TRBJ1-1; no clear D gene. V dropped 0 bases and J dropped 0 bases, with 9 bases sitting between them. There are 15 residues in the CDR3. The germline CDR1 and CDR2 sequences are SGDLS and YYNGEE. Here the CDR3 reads CASSVGSYMNTEAFF. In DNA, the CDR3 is TGTGCCAGCAGCGTAGGTAGCTATATGAACACTGAAGCTTTCTTT. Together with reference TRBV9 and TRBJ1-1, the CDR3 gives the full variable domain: DSGVTQTPKHLITATGQRVTLRCSPRSGDLSVYWYQQSLDQGLQFLIQYYNGEERAKGNILERFSAQQFPDLHSELNLSSLELGDSALYFCASSVGSYMNTEAFFGQGTRLTVV.

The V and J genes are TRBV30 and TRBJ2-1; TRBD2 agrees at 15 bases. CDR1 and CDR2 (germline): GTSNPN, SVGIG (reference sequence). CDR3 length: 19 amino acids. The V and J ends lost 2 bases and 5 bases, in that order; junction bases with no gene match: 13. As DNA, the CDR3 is TGTGCCTGGAGTACTGGACTAGCGGGAGGGCCTGGCCGGCACAATGAGCAGTTCTTC. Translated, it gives CAWSTGLAGGPGRHNEQFF.

CDR3 loop: CASRLEGVADTQYF. In nucleotides, the CDR3 is TGTGCCAGCCGACTCGAGGGGGTTGCAGATACGCAGTATTTT. The genes are TRBV28 and TRBJ2-3; D is perhaps TRBD1 (6 bases). This CDR3 has 14 amino acids. Per germline, CDR1 MDHEN and CDR2 SYDVKM. Trimming took off 8 bases at V and 4 bases at J, with 16 bases between the two ends.

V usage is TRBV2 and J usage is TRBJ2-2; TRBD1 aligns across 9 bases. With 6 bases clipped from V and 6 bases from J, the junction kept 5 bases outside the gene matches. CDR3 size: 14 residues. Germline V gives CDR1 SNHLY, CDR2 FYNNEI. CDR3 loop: CASRPGTGPGELFF. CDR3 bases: TGTGCCAGCAGGCCCGGGACAGGGCCCGGGGAGCTGTTTTTT.